This T cell receptor beta chain emerged from a study of blood T cells in healthy people across ages. Study background: Template switching picked up about one barcoded beta molecule for each two T cells. Whole-study findings and limits: Per million T cells, TCR beta diversity dropped about linearly as age rose.

Next came a second PCR, run for roughly 6 to 11 cycles, which used a sample-barcoded 5' primer along with a J-beta primer mix. The yield of each sample was at least 2.5 million CDR3-containing paired-end reads. TCRdb independently ran MiXCR on the 5' RACE reads; one entry per CDR3 protein. Of nearly 800,000 distinct CDR3 sequences in the sample, around a quarter were seen once. Turning to this clonotype: Antigen: not known.

In germline, CDR1 is MDHEN, CDR2 SYDVKM. This CDR3 region has 16 residues. This same sample was also taken into another study, of T cells of mothers and their children. This second study notes: In unrelated and related pairs, TCR recombination output is shaped in a similar way by thymic selection.

The source material was blood. The receptor comes from a boy between 5 and 17 years old in good health. The rearrangement joins TRBV28 to TRBJ2-1; D perhaps matches TRBD1 (6 bases). The J call is uncertain, as TRBJ2-7 better fits the DNA end. CDR3 sequence reads: CASSAWTDLISYEQYF. Written as DNA, the CDR3 is TGTGCCAGCAGTGCCTGGACAGACCTCATCTCCTACGAGCAGTACTTC.